This T cell receptor (beta chain) was recovered during a study of CD8 T cells in ankylosing spondylitis. Regarding the study as a whole: Both synovial fluid and blood in reactive arthritis had previously been reported to carry some motif variants.

The sample holds many counts of this clonotype. Its antigen is unidentified. Library preparation for TCR beta used quantitative 5'-RACE with molecular barcodes. One entry per CDR3 protein, called by TCRdb with MiXCR from the 5' RACE reads. The sample records 200,000 or so distinct CDR3 sequences, roughly 13% being singletons. The TCR sequence derives from a female donor with ankylosing spondylitis or in good health (not recorded which). Specimen: blood, either unsorted or a sorted T cell fraction (not recorded which).

Here the CDR3 DNA reads TGTGCCAGCGGCGGGGGGAGAGGGCCAGATACGCAGTATTTT. Protein: CASGGGRGPDTQYF. The J gene is TRBJ2-3, the V gene TRBV2; 8 bases match TRBD2. After removal of 8 bases from V and 4 bases from J, the junction contained 8 bases not matched to a gene. CDR1 and CDR2 from the germline V gene are SNHLY and FYNNEI. This CDR3 spans 14 amino acids.